This TCR beta chain was sequenced in a study of beta chain features in type 1 diabetes. The study, taken as a whole, reports: There were fewer insertions and more deletions at the VDJ junctions of type 1 diabetes patients. PCR might pick shorter templates more often, in the same way for patients and controls.

Reverse transcription of all isolated RNA meant that expressed TCRB transcripts were sequenced. Here immunoSEQ multiplex PCR was the method, and the copy in TCRdb shows in-frame clones only, minus some. The table records around 340,000 clones, under 8.5% of them present only once. In this sample, this clone turned up a few times. As yet, its antigen is unknown. Only one heparinised blood draw was taken per donor, and its volume averaged approximately 120 mL. Researchers reported sorting CD4+ naive, central memory, regulatory and stem cell-like memory cells via CD45RO/CCR7/CD25/CD127/CD95/CD27. The CDR3 is 18 amino acids. Trimming removed 4 bases from V and 0 bases from J, with 16 bases in between. The V gene's germline CDR1 is KGHSH and CDR2 LQKENI.

The V call is TRBV18, the J call TRBJ2-6; D remains ambiguous. Input material: central memory CD4+ T cells from blood. This sequence originates from a woman aged 18-29 years in good health. CDR3 loop: CASSLNALSSSGANVLTF. The CDR3 nucleotides read TGTGCCAGCTCACTTAATGCACTCTCAAGCTCTGGGGCCAACGTCCTGACTTTC.